Listed here are 30 T cell receptor beta chains from one sample, sequenced in a study of Tregs in tolerant kidney transplant recipients. This table comes from immunoSEQ multiplex PCR, and its TCRdb copy is limited to in-frame clones, with some not included. Of approximately 30,000 clones detected, 82% appear once; the ten largest clones hold approximately 2.2%. What these receptors recognize is not known. Sequencing was carried out using Tregs from blood cultured with allogeneic cells. All receptors derive from a human donor in good health.

This clone was seen a few times. The chain is built from TRBV19 and TRBJ2-7; 10 nucleotides line up with TRBD1. The CDR3 has 14 residues. Germline V lookup: CDR1 LNHDA, CDR2 SQIVND (reference sequence). After removal of 7 bases from V and 2 bases from J, the junction contained 5 bases not matched to a gene. CDR3 sequence: CASKGTGATYEQYF. CDR3 bases: TGTGCCAGTAAGGGGACAGGGGCCACCTACGAGCAGTACTTC.

The V gene is TRBV25-1, the J gene TRBJ2-1; 11 bases map to TRBD2. V trimming: 5 bases; J trimming: 6 bases; junction bases outside the gene matches: 6. CDR3 size: 15 residues. Germline V gene lookup returns CDR1 MGHDK and CDR2 SYGVNS. DNA of the CDR3: TGTGCCAGCAGTAGGACTAGCGGGTTATTCAATGAGCAGTTCTTC. Translated, it gives CASSRTSGLFNEQFF.

The chain employs TRBV7-2 and TRBJ2-7; D is ambiguous. The V end was cut by 3 bases, the J end by 0 bases, with 9 bases between. The germline V gene has CDR1 SGHTA and CDR2 FQGNSA. This CDR3 contains 14 residues. CDR3 bases: TGTGCCAGCAGCTTCGGATACAGCTCCTACGAGCAGTACTTC. Translating it yields CASSFGYSSYEQYF.

The count of this clone is one. The sample contains more than one DNA sequence encoding this CDR3. The chain links TRBV18 to TRBJ2-3; tentatively, D is TRBD2 (6 bases). Germline-derived CDR1 and CDR2 are KGHSH and LQKENI. With 2 bases removed from V and 6 bases from J, the gap between germline ends came to 6 bases. The CDR3 runs 12 residues. The CDR3 loop reads CASSPGRDTQYF. The CDR3 DNA sequence: TGTGCCAGCTCACCAGGGAGGGATACGCAGTATTTT. Full variable domain (rest looked up from reference TRBV18 and TRBJ2-3): NAGVMQNPRHLVRRRGQEARLRCSPMKGHSHVYWYRQLPEEGLKFMVYLQKENIIDESGMPKERFSAEFPKEGPSILRIQQVVRGDSAAYFCASSPGRDTQYFGPGTRLTVL.

The chain has TRBV23-1 and TRBJ1-2, with D unresolved. TRBV23-1 is an ORF, with its function uncertain. V gave up 4 bases and J gave up 8 bases, with 14 bases separating them. This CDR3 region has 13 residues. The CDR3 sequence is CASSLPTLGGYTF. The CDR3 nucleotides are TGCGCCAGCAGTCTTCCAACCCTCGGGGGCTACACCTTC.

V gene TRBV9 combines with J gene TRBJ1-2; no clear D gene. This CDR3 region has 11 residues. Trimming took off 3 bases at V and 8 bases at J, with 8 bases between the two ends. Germline CDR1 reads SGDLS; CDR2 reads YYNGEE. CDR3 nucleotides: TGTGCCAGCAGCGCGAACAGAGGCTACACCTTC. It codes for CASSANRGYTF.

This chain uses TRBV15 with TRBJ2-3; D unresolved. The germline V and J ends were trimmed by 1 base and 6 bases, with 20 bases remaining between them. CDR1 LNHNV and CDR2 YYDKDF come from the germline V gene (reference sequence). The CDR3 contains 17 residues. The CDR3 DNA reads TGTGCCACCAGCAGAGGGATGGGATCTTGGGGTCTTGATACGCAGTATTTT. This codes for CATSRGMGSWGLDTQYF.

This clone occurred once. The chain is built from TRBV5-1 and TRBJ2-1, with 7 positions matching TRBD2. J was trimmed by 9 bases and V by 0 bases; bases with no gene match: 6. CDR1 and CDR2 from the germline V gene are SGHRS and YFSETQ. The CDR3 totals 14 residues. CDR3 protein: CASSLVGGGSEQFF. The CDR3 bases are TGCGCCAGCAGCTTGGTGGGCGGGGGAAGTGAGCAGTTCTTC.

The chain recombines TRBV7-2 with TRBJ1-2, with D unclear. V was clipped by 2 bases and J by 4 bases, with 14 bases between them. The CDR3 runs 15 residues. In germline, CDR1 is SGHTA, CDR2 FQGNSA. CDR3 amino acids: CASSLPRAGIYGYTF. The CDR3 DNA sequence: TGTGCCAGCAGCTTACCCCGGGCCGGGATCTATGGCTACACCTTC.

The CDR3 DNA is TGTGCCAGCAGAATCCATCAAGGGATAGGTGAGCAGTACTTC. Its protein product is CASRIHQGIGEQYF. The V and J genes are TRBV14 and TRBJ2-7; D ambiguous. V lost 6 bases to trimming and J lost 7 bases, with 19 bases between them. Germline-derived CDR1 and CDR2 are SGHDN and FVKESK. This CDR3 is 14 amino acids long.

The gene calls are TRBV11-3 and TRBJ2-7; 7 bases line up with TRBD2. V lost 1 base to trimming and J lost 0 bases; unmatched junction nucleotides: 15. The CDR3 totals 19 residues. Per germline, CDR1 SGHNT and CDR2 YENEEA. CDR3 loop: CASSLVFPHRRGSSYEQYF. CDR3 nucleotides: TGTGCCAGCAGCTTAGTGTTCCCCCATCGGCGGGGGAGCTCCTACGAGCAGTACTTC.

J is TRBJ2-6 and V is TRBV5-1, with D perhaps TRBD2 (5 bases). Germline CDR1 SGHRS, CDR2 YFSETQ. CDR3 length: 15 residues. V was shortened by 1 base and J by 0 bases, with 5 bases between the two germline ends. As DNA, the CDR3 is TGCGCCAGCAGCTTGACTAGCTCTGGGGCCAACGTCCTGACTTTC. Its translation: CASSLTSSGANVLTF.

V is TRBV5-1 and J is TRBJ2-5; no clear D gene. Per the germline V gene, CDR1 is SGHRS and CDR2 is YFSETQ. V was pared by 0 bases and J by 0 bases, with 3 bases between. This CDR3 is built from 13 residues. The CDR3 is CASSLGYQETQYF. In DNA form, the CDR3 reads TGCGCCAGCAGCTTGGGTTACCAAGAGACCCAGTACTTC.

The gene calls are TRBV18 and TRBJ2-7; 8 positions match TRBD2. Unmatched junction bases numbered 9, after V lost 5 bases and J lost 3 bases. The CDR3 has 15 residues. Germline V gene lookup returns CDR1 KGHSH and CDR2 LQKENI. CDR3 sequence (DNA): TGTGCCAGCTCAAAGGAAGCGGGAGCATTCTACGAGCAGTACTTC. Its protein product is CASSKEAGAFYEQYF.

The V and J genes are TRBV9 and TRBJ2-2; 11 bases agree with TRBD2. The germline CDR1 and CDR2 sequences are SGDLS and YYNGEE. The J segment lost 4 bases and the V segment lost 3 bases, leaving 5 bases of the junction unmatched. The CDR3 runs to 16 residues. The CDR3 sequence is CASSARLAGFTGELFF. The CDR3 coding sequence is TGTGCCAGCAGCGCAAGACTAGCGGGATTCACCGGGGAGCTGTTTTTT.

In its sample, this clone was seen once. The rearrangement links TRBV5-6 to TRBJ2-7, with unresolved D. The CDR3 extends over 12 amino acids. Germline V lookup: CDR1 SGHDT, CDR2 YYEEEE. CDR3 region: CASSSSGQATSV. For the CDR3, the DNA is TGTGCCAGCAGCTCCTCTGGGCAGGCTACCTCTGTC.

The rearrangement links TRBV7-2 to TRBJ1-6; perhaps TRBD1 as D (5 bases). The CDR3 is 17 amino acids. V lost 5 bases and J 8 bases, leaving 22 bases between the germline ends. Per the germline V gene, CDR1 is SGHTA and CDR2 is FQGNSA. CDR3 loop: CASSRGAFRDAHSPLHF. CDR3 in DNA: TGTGCCAGCAGCCGAGGGGCCTTCCGGGACGCCCATTCACCCCTCCACTTT.

The chain carries TRBV5-6 and TRBJ1-4; maybe TRBD1 (5 bases). The CDR3 covers 14 residues. Trimming cost V 0 bases and J 4 bases, with 7 bases left between them. The germline CDR1 and CDR2 sequences are SGHDT and YYEEEE. The CDR3 reads CASSLGQINEKLFF. The CDR3 nucleotides read TGTGCCAGCAGCTTGGGACAGATTAATGAAAAACTGTTTTTT.

This rearrangement joins TRBV6-5 to TRBJ2-7; D might be TRBD1 or TRBD2, each matching 6 bases. Germline V lookup: CDR1 MNHEY, CDR2 SVGAGI. CDR3 length equals 15 residues. With 7 bases removed from V and 0 bases from J, the gap between germline ends came to 16 bases. The DNA for the CDR3 is TGTGCCAGCACGGGGGCGGGTGGGCACTCCTACGAGCAGTACTTC. This translates into CASTGAGGHSYEQYF.

The V and J genes are TRBV6-4 and TRBJ2-1; D is unresolved. The CDR3 is 14 amino acids. Germline V gene lookup returns CDR1 MRHNA and CDR2 SNTAGT. Trimming cost V 5 bases and J 4 bases, with 12 bases left between them. CDR3 sequence reads: CASSPSANYNEQFF. The CDR3 DNA reads as TGTGCCAGCAGTCCCTCCGCGAATTACAATGAGCAGTTCTTC.

This clone has a handful of counts. The chain is built from TRBV2 and TRBJ1-4; D ambiguous. Germline V gene data show CDR1 as SNHLY and CDR2 as FYNNEI. V was shortened by 1 base and J by 4 bases, with 13 bases between the two germline ends. The CDR3 is made up of 16 amino acids. CDR3 in amino acids: CASSEVRVQLNEKLFF. Written as DNA, the CDR3 is TGTGCCAGCAGTGAAGTCCGGGTACAGCTTAATGAAAAACTGTTTTTT. Using reference TRBV2 and TRBJ1-4 for the parts outside the CDR3, the full variable domain is EPEVTQTPSHQVTQMGQEVILRCVPISNHLYFYWYRQILGQKVEFLVSFYNNEISEKSEIFDDQFSVERPDGSNFTLKIRSTKLEDSAMYFCASSEVRVQLNEKLFFGSGTQLSVL.

The sample holds one count of this clone. CDR3 DNA sequence: TGTGCCAGCAGCCGCGGGACAGGGGCCTCCTACGAGCAGTACTTC. Protein sequence: CASSRGTGASYEQYF. The chain couples TRBV6-5 to TRBJ2-7; 10 bases match TRBD1. Trimming removed 6 bases from V and 0 bases from J; junction bases left unmatched: 5. The CDR3 runs to 15 residues. Germline V CDR1 and CDR2: MNHEY, SVGAGI.

The chain combines TRBV6-1 with TRBJ2-3; perhaps D is TRBD1 or TRBD2 (5 bases each). The CDR3 sequence is 13 residues long. The ends were cut back, 0 bases at V and 4 bases at J, with 5 bases in the middle. Germline lookup yields CDR1 MNHNS and CDR2 SASEGT. In DNA form, the CDR3 reads TGTGCCAGCAGTGAAGCGGGACCAGATACGCAGTATTTT. Translating it yields CASSEAGPDTQYF.

The chain combines TRBV11-2 with TRBJ2-7; D is uncertain. Per germline, CDR1 SGHAT and CDR2 FQNNGV. The CDR3 is 14 amino acids. The ends were cut back, 3 bases at V and 1 base at J, with 10 bases in the middle. The CDR3 reads CASSFRWESYEQYF. DNA of the CDR3: TGTGCCAGCAGCTTCCGGTGGGAATCCTACGAGCAGTACTTC.

This clone appeared a single time. This rearrangement joins TRBV11-3 to TRBJ2-1, with 10 bases matching TRBD2. The V gene's germline CDR1 is SGHNT and CDR2 YENEEA. The CDR3 runs to 18 residues. V shed 0 bases and J 7 bases; nucleotides not matched to a gene: 12. In DNA, the CDR3 is TGTGCCAGCAGCTTAGATGGGCAGTCTAGCGGGAGAAAGAATGAGCAGTTCTTC. It specifies CASSLDGQSSGRKNEQFF.

This rearrangement joins TRBV15 to TRBJ1-2, with no clear D. V was shortened by 1 base and J by 0 bases, with 3 bases between the two germline ends. There are 13 residues in the CDR3. Germline lookup yields CDR1 LNHNV and CDR2 YYDKDF (reference sequence). The CDR3 loop reads CATSRVANYGYTF. CDR3 DNA: TGTGCCACCAGCAGAGTCGCTAACTATGGCTACACCTTC.

This clone was observed a handful of times. This chain uses TRBV18 with TRBJ1-2; D is perhaps TRBD1 (5 bases). The germline V gene has CDR1 KGHSH and CDR2 LQKENI. The V gene lost 2 bases and the J gene lost 4 bases, with 11 bases spanning the gap. The CDR3 is 14 residues long. CDR3: CASSPAGTSYGYTF. The CDR3 region has the DNA TGTGCCAGCTCACCAGCGGGGACCTCCTATGGCTACACCTTC.

This chain links TRBV27 with TRBJ2-2; TRBD2 agrees at 9 bases. V was pared by 8 bases and J by 6 bases, with 13 bases of the junction left unmatched. This CDR3 is built from 16 residues. Germline V CDR1 and CDR2: MNHEY, SMNVEV (reference sequence). DNA of the CDR3: TGTGCCAGCCGCGGATGGCTAGCGGGAATATCCGGGGAGCTGTTTTTT. Translated: CASRGWLAGISGELFF.

This clone was picked up one time. The chain uses TRBV6-1 and TRBJ2-3; TRBD1 agrees at 7 bases. CDR1 and CDR2 from the germline V gene are MNHNS and SASEGT. The CDR3 has 14 residues. V shed 5 bases and J 3 bases; nucleotides not matched to a gene: 5. CDR3 nucleotides: TGTGCCAGCAGTCGAGGGGGCGCGACAGATACGCAGTATTTT. Its protein is CASSRGGATDTQYF.

This clone showed up just a few times. J is TRBJ2-6 and V is TRBV10-1, with D perhaps matching TRBD1 (5 bases). The CDR3 has 17 amino acids. V gave up 6 bases and J gave up 0 bases, with 15 bases separating them. The germline V gene encodes CDR1 WNHNN and CDR2 SYGVQD (reference sequence). The CDR3 nucleotides read TGCGCCAGCAGCCGAGCGTTGGGGCCCTCTGGGGCCAACGTCCTGACTTTC. Protein: CASSRALGPSGANVLTF.